This T cell receptor (beta chain) was recovered during a study of cytomegalovirus exposure and HLA in healthy donors. Study-level information: A prior study identified 110 million or so unique TCR beta sequences from about 179 million T cells.

Regarding the study as a whole: TRBV6-2, TRBV6-3 and other indistinguishable V segments were excluded. A list of 150 or so TCR beta chains associated with cytomegalovirus was given. Later work found most CMV-associated TCR beta chains apparently HLA-restricted.

This CDR3 contains 15 residues. Germline V lookup: CDR1 GTSNPN, CDR2 SVGIG (reference sequence). The V end lost 6 bases, the J end lost 3 bases, and 21 bases lay between the germline ends. Both 60 Vbeta primers and 13 Jbeta primers went into the PCR. Assay used: immunoSEQ multiplex PCR; TCRdb lists only in-frame clones, some missing. The sample gives 100,000 to 150,000 clones, more than 9% of which show up once; 4.5% to 5% is in the top ten. Points on this clone: Its matching antigen is unknown.

The sequenced sample consisted of PBMCs. This TCR was recovered from a woman aged 18-29 years in good health and CMV-seropositive. V gene TRBV30 combines with J gene TRBJ2-7, with D maybe TRBD1 (6 bases). The CDR3 region is CACTRGLNSHYEQYF. The CDR3 DNA reads as TGTGCCTGTACCAGGGGCCTTAACTCACACTACGAGCAGTACTTC.